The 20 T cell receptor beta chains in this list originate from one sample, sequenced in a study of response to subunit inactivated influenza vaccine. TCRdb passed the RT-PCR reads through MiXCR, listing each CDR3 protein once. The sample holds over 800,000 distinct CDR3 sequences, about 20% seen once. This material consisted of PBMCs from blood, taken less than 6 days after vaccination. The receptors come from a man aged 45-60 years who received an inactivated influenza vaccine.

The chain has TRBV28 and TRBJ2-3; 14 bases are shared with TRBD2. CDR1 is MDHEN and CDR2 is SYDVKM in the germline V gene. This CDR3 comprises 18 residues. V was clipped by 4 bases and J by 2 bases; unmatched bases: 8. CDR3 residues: CASSSRTSGRSNTDTQYF. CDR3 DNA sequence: TGTGCCAGCAGTTCCCGGACTAGCGGGAGGAGCAACACAGATACGCAGTATTTT.

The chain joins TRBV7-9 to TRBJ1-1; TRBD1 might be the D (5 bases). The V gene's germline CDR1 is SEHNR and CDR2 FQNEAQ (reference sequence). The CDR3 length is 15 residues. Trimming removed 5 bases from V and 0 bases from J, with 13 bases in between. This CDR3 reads CASSTRDPLNTEAFF. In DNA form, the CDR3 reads TGTGCCAGCAGCACCCGGGACCCCCTGAACACTGAAGCTTTCTTT.

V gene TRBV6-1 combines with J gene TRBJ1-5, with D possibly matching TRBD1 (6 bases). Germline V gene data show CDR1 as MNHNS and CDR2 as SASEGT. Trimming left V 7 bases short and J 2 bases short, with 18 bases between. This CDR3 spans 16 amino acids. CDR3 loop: CASTTQGLGGNQPQHF. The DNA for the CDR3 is TGTGCCAGCACAACCCAGGGGCTTGGGGGCAATCAGCCCCAGCATTTT.

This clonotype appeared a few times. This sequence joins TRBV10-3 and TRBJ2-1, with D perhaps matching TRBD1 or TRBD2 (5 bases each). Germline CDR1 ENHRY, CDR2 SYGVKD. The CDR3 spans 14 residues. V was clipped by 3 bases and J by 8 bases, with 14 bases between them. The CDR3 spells CAISDYGGHDEQFF. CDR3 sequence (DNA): TGTGCCATCAGTGATTATGGGGGTCACGATGAGCAGTTCTTC.

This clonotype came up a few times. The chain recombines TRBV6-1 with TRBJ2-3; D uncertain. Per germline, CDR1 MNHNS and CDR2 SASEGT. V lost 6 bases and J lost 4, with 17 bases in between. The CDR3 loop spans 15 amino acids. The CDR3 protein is CASSPARVGPDTQYF. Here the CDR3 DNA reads TGTGCCAGCAGCCCAGCTAGGGTTGGCCCAGATACGCAGTATTTT.

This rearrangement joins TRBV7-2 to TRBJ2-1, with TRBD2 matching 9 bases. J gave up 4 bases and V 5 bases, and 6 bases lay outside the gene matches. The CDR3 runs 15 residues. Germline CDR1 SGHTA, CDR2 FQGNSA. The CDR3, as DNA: TGTGCCAGCAGCCCCGGGACTAGCCAGTACAATGAGCAGTTCTTC. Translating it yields CASSPGTSQYNEQFF.

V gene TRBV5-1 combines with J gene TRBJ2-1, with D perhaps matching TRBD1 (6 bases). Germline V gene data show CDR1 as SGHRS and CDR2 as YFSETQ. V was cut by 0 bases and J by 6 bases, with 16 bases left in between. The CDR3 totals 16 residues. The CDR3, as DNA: TGCGCCAGCAGCTTGGCCGAGGACAGCTTTTCCAATGAGCAGTTCTTC. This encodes CASSLAEDSFSNEQFF.

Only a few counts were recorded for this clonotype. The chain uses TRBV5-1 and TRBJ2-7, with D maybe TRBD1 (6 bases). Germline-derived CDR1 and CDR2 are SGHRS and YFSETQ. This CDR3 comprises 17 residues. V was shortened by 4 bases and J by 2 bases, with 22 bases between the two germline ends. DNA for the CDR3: TGCGCCAGCAGCCACGATGGGATCAGGGGAGTAACCTACGAGCAGTACTTC. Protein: CASSHDGIRGVTYEQYF.

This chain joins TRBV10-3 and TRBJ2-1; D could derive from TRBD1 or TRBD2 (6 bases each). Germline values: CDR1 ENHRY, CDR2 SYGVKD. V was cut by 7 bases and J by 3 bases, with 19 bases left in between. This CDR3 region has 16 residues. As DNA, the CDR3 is TGTGCCATCACGGTAGGGGGGCCGGAATTCTACAATGAGCAGTTCTTC. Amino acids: CAITVGGPEFYNEQFF.

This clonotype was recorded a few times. CDR3: CASSYLIVTGELFF. Here the CDR3 DNA reads TGTGCCAGCAGTTACCTCATAGTAACCGGGGAGCTGTTTTTT. The chain uses TRBV6-5 and TRBJ2-2; D is ambiguous. CDR3 length: 14 residues. The V gene's germline CDR1 is MNHEY and CDR2 SVGAGI. V was cut by 2 bases and J by 5 bases, with 9 bases left in between.

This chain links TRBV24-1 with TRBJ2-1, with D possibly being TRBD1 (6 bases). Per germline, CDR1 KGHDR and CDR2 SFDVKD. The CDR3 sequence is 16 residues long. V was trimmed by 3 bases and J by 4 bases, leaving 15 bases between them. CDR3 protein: CATSDPSGQHYNEQFF. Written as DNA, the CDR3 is TGTGCCACCAGTGATCCAAGCGGACAGCATTACAATGAGCAGTTCTTC.

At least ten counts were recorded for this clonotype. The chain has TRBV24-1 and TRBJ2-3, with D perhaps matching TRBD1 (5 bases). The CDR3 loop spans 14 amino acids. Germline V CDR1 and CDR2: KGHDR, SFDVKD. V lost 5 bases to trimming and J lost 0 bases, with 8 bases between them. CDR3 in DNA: TGTGCCACCAGTGTAGACAGAAGCACAGATACGCAGTATTTT. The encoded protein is CATSVDRSTDTQYF.

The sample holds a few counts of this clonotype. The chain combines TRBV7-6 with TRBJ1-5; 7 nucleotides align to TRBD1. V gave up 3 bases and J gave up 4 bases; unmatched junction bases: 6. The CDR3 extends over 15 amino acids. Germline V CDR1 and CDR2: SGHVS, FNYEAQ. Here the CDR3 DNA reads TGTGCCAGCAGCTTCGGGGACAGTGCGAATCAGCCCCAGCATTTT. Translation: CASSFGDSANQPQHF.

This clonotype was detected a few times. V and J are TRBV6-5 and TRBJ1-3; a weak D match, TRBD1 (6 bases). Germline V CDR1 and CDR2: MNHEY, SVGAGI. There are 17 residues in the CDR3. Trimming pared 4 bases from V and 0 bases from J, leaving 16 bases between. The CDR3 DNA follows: TGTGCCAGCAGTTTAACGGGGGCCAGGGGCTCTGGAAACACCATATATTTT. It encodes CASSLTGARGSGNTIYF.

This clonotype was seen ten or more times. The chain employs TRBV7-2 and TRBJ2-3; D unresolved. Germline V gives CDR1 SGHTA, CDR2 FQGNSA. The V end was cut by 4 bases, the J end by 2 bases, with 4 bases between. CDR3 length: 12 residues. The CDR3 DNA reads TGTGCCAGCAGCTCGAACACAGATACGCAGTATTTT. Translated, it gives CASSSNTDTQYF. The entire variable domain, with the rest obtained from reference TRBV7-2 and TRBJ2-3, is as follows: GAGVSQSPSNKVTEKGKDVELRCDPISGHTALYWYRQSLGQGLEFLIYFQGNSAPDKSGLPSDRFSAERTGGSVSTLTIQRTQQEDSAVYLCASSSNTDTQYFGPGTRLTVL.

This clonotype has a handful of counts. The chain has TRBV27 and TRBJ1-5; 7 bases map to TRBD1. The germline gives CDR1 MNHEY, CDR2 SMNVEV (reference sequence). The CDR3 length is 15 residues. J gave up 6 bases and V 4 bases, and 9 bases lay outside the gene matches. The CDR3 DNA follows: TGTGCCAGCAGTTCCGGGACCAGGGGGGTTCAGCCCCAGCATTTT. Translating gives CASSSGTRGVQPQHF.

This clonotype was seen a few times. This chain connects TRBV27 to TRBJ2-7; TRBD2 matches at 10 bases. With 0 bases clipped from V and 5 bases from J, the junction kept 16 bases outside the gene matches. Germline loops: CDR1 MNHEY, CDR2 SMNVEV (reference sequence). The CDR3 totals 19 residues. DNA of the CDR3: TGTGCCAGCAGTTTATCGATCCCCCAAGCGGGAGGGCCGTACGACGAGCAGTACTTC. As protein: CASSLSIPQAGGPYDEQYF.

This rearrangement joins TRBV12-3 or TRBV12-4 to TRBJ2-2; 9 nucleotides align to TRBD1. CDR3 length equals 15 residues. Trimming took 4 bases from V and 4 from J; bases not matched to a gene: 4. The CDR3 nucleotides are TGTGCCAGCAGTTCGACAGGGGGTTTCACCGGGGAGCTGTTTTTT. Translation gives CASSSTGGFTGELFF.

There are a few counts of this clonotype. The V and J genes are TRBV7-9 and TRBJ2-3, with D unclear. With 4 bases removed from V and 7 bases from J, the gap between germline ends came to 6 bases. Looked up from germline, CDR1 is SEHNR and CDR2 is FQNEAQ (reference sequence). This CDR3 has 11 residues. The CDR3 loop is CASSSYHTQYF. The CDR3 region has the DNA TGTGCCAGCAGCTCGTACCATACGCAGTATTTT.

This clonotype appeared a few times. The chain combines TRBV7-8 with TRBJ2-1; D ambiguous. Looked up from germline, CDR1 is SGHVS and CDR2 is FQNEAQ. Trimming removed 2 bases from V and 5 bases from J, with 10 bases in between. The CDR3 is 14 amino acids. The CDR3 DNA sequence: TGTGCCAGCAGCTTATCCGAACTCGACAATGAGCAGTTCTTC. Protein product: CASSLSELDNEQFF.